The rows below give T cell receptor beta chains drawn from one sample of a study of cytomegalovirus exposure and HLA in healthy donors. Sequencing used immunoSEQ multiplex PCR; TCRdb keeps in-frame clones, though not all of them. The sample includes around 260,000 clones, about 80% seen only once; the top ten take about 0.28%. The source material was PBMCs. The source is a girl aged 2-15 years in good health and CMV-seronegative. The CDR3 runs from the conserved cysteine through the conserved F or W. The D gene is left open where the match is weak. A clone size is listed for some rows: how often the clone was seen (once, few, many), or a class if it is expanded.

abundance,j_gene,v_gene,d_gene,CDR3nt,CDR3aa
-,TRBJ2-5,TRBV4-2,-,TGTGCCAGCAGCCAACACCGAGGGCCGGGGCAAGAGACCCAGTACTTC,CASSQHRGPGQETQYF
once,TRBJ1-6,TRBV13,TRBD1,TGTGCCAGCAGCTTAGGCCCTATGAGTGGCAGGGGGACCTATAATTCACCCCTCCACTTT,CASSLGPMSGRGTYNSPLHF
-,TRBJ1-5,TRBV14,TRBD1,TGTGCCAGCAGCCAAGCAAGCAGGGGGCCCAATCAGCCCCAGCATTTT,CASSQASRGPNQPQHF
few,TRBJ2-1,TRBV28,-,TGTGCCAGCACCGAGACGACAGTGAGCTCCTACAATGAGCAGTTCTTC,CASTETTVSSYNEQFF
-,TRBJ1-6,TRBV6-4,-,TGTGCCAGCAGTGACTCGCCGACTACGAATTCACCCCTCCACTTT,CASSDSPTTNSPLHF
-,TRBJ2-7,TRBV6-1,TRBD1,TGTGCCAGCAGTGATGACGACAGGGGAAATGTCGTGCAGTACTTC,CASSDDDRGNVVQYF
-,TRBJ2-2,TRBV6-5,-,TGTGCCAGCAGTTACGGGGGCCGCGGGACCGGGGAGCTGTTTTTT,CASSYGGRGTGELFF
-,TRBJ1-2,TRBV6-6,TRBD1,TGTGCCAGCAGTTACTCCGATAACAGGGGAGACTATGGCTACACCTTC,CASSYSDNRGDYGYTF
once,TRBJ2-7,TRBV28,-,TGTGCCAGCAGTTCGTCGGACTACTTATACTACGAGCAGTACTTC,CASSSSDYLYYEQYF
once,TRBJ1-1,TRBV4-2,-,TGTGCCAGCAGCCAAGTAATTGACAGTCCGAACACTGAAGCTTTCTTT,CASSQVIDSPNTEAFF
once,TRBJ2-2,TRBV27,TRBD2,TGTGCCAGCCTAGCGGCCACCGGGGAGCTGTTTTTT,CASLAATGELFF
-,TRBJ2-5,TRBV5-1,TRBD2,TGCGCCAGCAGCCCCCCGGGGGTAGCGGGTGGGACCCAGTACTTC,CASSPPGVAGGTQYF
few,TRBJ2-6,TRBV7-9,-,TGTGCCAGCAGCTGGCGTACAGAAACCCCGACCTCTGGGGCCAACGTCCTGACTTTC,CASSWRTETPTSGANVLTF
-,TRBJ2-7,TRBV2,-,TGTGCCAGCAGTTCTTTCTACGAGCAGTACTTC,CASSSFYEQYF
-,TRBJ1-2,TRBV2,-,TGTGCCATCAGGGGCAGTTTTTTACTCTATGGCTACACCTTC,CAIRGSFLLYGYTF
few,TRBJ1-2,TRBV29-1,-,TGCAGCGTTGTTTGGACCCGCGGGGACTATGGCTACACCTTC,CSVVWTRGDYGYTF
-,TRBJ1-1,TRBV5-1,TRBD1,TGCGCCAGCAGCCGGAGGGGACAGGGGTGGACCACTGAAGCTTTCTTT,CASSRRGQGWTTEAFF
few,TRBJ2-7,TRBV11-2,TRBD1,TGTGCCAGCAGCTTAGATCACGGGACAGGGTACTACGAGCAGTACTTC,CASSLDHGTGYYEQYF
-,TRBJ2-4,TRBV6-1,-,TGTGCCAGCGGGCGACAGCGAAACATTCAGTACTTC,CASGRQRNIQYF
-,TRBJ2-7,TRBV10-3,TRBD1,TGTGCCAGCTTGGGACAGGGGGCTTACGAGCAGTACTTC,CASLGQGAYEQYF